This T cell receptor (beta chain) stems from a study of T-cell memory formation after mild COVID-19. Barcoded TCR alpha and TCR beta cDNA libraries with UMIs came from 5'RACE using constant-segment primers. TCRdb re-derived calls from the 5' RACE reads in MiXCR, one entry per CDR3 protein. The sample includes 150,000 to 200,000 distinct CDR3 sequences, about 14% of them seen just once. This sequence was found in an adult woman who had mild COVID-19 (a few samples of this study predate the infection). Cell type and time point are not known. Material: PBMCs or a T cell subset sorted from them (not recorded which).

Here the CDR3 DNA reads TGTGCCAGCAGCCAAGGTCTAGGTAGGGAAAGGGAATGGGAGCAGTTCTTC. Its protein product is CASSQGLGREREWEQFF. The rearrangement links TRBV3-1 to TRBJ2-1; D unclear. V shed 1 base and J shed 10 bases, with 23 bases lying between them. The CDR3 sequence is 17 residues long. Germline lookup yields CDR1 LGHDT and CDR2 YNNKEL (reference sequence).